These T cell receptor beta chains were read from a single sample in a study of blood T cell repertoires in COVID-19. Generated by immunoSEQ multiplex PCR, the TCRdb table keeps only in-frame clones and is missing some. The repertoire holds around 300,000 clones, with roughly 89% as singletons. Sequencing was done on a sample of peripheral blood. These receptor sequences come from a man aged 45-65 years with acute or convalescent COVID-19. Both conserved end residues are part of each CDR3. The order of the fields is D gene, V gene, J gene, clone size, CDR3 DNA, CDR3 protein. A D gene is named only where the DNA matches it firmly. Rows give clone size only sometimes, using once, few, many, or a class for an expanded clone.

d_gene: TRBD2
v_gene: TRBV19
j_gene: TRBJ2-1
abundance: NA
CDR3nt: TGTGCCACCGTACCGGGACTAGGACTAAATGAGCAGTTCTTC
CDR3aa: CATVPGLGLNEQFF

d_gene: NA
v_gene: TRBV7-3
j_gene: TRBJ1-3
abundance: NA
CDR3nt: TGTGCCAGCAGCTTAACGAGGACTGCTGGAAACACCATATATTTT
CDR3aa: CASSLTRTAGNTIYF

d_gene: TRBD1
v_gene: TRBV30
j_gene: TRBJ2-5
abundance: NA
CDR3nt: TGTGCCTGGAGTTACGGACAGGGGTTCCAAGAGACCCAGTACTTC
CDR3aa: CAWSYGQGFQETQYF

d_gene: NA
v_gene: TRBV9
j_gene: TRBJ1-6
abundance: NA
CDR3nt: TGTGCCAGCAGCGTAGGTCTCGGGGTGGGCAATTCACCCCTCCACTTT
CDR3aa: CASSVGLGVGNSPLHF

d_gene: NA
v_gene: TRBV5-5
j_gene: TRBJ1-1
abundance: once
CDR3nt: TGTGCCAGCAGCTTGGGGGACTACACTGAAGCTTTCTTT
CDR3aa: CASSLGDYTEAFF

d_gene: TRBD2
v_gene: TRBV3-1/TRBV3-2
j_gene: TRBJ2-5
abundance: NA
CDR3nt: TGTGCCAGCAGCCAAGATCTCGGGCGGGGGGAAGAGACCCAGTACTTC
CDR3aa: CASSQDLGRGEETQYF

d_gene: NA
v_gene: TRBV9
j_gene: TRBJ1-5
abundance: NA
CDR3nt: TGTGCCAGCAGCGTACAGGGCAATCAGCCCCAGCATTTT
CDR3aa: CASSVQGNQPQHF

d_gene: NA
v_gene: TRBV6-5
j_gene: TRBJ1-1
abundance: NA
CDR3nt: TGTGCCAGCAGTTACCTTACAGGGACCACTGAAGCTTTCTTT
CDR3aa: CASSYLTGTTEAFF

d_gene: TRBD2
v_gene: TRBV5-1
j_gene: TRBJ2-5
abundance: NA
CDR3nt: TGCGCCAGCAGCTTGGGGATACCAGCGGGGGGAGGAGAGACCCAGTACTTC
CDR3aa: CASSLGIPAGGGETQYF

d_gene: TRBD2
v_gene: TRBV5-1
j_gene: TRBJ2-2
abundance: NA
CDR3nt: TGCGCCAGCAGCTTGTGGGAAAGCGGGGTTGCCGGGGAGCTGTTTTTT
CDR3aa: CASSLWESGVAGELFF

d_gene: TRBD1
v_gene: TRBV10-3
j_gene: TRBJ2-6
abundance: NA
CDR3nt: TGTGCCATCAGCCCCGGGACAGGGGTTGCCTCTGGGGCCAACGTCCTGACTTTC
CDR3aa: CAISPGTGVASGANVLTF

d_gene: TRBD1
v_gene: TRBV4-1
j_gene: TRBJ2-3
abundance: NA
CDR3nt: TGCGCCAGCAGCCAGTCACAGGGGATACTTGAGGATACGCAGTATTTT
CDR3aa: CASSQSQGILEDTQYF

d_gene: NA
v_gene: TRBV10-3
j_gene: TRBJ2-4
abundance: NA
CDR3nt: TGTGCCATCAGTGATCCTGGCAGGGTGAGAGACATTCAGTACTTC
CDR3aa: CAISDPGRVRDIQYF

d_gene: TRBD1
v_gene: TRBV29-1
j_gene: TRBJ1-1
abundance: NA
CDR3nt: TGCAGCGCCCGGGACAGGGTTAACACTGAAGCTTTCTTT
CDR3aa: CSARDRVNTEAFF

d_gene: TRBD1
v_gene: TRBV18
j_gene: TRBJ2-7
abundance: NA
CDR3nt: TGTGCCAGCTCTCCTGGACAGGGGAGCGACGAGCAGTACTTC
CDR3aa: CASSPGQGSDEQYF

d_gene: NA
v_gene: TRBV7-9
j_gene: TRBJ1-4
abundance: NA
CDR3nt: TGTGCCAGCAGCCCTCGGGGAGGGCCGAATGAAAAACTGTTTTTT
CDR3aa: CASSPRGGPNEKLFF

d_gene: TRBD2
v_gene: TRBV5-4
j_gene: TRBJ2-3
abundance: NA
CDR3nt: TGTGCCAGCAGCTTGGCCAGTGGCGGGGGGTCCCGCCGGCAGTATTTT
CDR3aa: CASSLASGGGSRRQYF

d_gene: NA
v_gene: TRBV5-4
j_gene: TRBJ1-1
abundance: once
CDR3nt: TGTGCCAGCAGCTTGGCCGGCCGCGGGCACACTGAAGCTTTCTTT
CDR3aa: CASSLAGRGHTEAFF

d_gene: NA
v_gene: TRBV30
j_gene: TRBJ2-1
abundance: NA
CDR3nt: TGTGCCTGGAGTGTAGGGCCGCCCCGGGGGCAGTTCTTC
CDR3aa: CAWSVGPPRGQFF

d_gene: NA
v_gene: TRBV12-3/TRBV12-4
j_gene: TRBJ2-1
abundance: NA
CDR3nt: TGTGCCAGCAGTTTTTGGCAGAATGAGCAGTTCTTC
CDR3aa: CASSFWQNEQFF

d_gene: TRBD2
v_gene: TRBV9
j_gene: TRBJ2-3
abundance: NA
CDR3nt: TGTGCCAGCAGCATCAGGACTAGCGGGGGGGCGCCAGATACGCAGTATTTT
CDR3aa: CASSIRTSGGAPDTQYF

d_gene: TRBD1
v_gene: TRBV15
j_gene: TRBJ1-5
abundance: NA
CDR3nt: TGTGCCACCAGCAGAAACAGGGGTAGCAATCAGCCCCAGCATTTT
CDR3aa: CATSRNRGSNQPQHF

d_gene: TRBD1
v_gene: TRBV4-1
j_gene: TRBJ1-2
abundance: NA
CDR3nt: TGCGCCAGCAGCCAACCGACAGGGGACGGCTATGGCTACACCTTC
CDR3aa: CASSQPTGDGYGYTF

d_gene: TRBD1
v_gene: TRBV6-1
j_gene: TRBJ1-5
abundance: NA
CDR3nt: TGTGCCAGCAGTGAAGTTCCCCCGGGACAGGGGGCAAATCAGCCCCAGCATTTT
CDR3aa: CASSEVPPGQGANQPQHF

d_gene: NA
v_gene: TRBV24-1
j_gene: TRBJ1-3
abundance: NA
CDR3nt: TGTGCCACCAGTGTCATGAACCAGGGTGGTGGAAACACCATATATTTT
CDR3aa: CATSVMNQGGGNTIYF

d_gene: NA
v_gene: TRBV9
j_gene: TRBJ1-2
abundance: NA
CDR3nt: TGTGCCAGCAGCGTAGGGCAGGGGAACTATGGCTACACCTTC
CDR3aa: CASSVGQGNYGYTF

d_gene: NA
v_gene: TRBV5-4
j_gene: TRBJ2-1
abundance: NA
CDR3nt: TGTGCCAGCAGCTGGGACAGACCCCAGCGGGCGGTGGACCAGTTCTTC
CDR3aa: CASSWDRPQRAVDQFF

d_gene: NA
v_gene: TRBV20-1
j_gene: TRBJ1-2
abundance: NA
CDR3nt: TGCAGTGCTAGGCCCTCTAGCTACACCTTC
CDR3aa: CSARPSSYTF

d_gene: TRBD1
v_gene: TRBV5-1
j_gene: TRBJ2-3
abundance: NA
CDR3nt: TGCGCCAGCAGCAGGGGACAGGGTGACGGAACGCAGTATTTT
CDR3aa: CASSRGQGDGTQYF

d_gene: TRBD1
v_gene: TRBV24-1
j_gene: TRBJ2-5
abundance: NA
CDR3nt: TGTGCCACCAGTGATTCAGGGGGCAGGGAGACCCAGTACTTC
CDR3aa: CATSDSGGRETQYF

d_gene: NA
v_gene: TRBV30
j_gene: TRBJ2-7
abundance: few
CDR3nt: TGTGCCTCCCACACAATGACAGGAATCAACGAGCAGTACTTC
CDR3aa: CASHTMTGINEQYF

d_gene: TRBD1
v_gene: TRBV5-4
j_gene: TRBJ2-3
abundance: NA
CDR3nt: TGTGCCAGCAGCTGGACAGGGATGATGGATACGCAGTATTTT
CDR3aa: CASSWTGMMDTQYF

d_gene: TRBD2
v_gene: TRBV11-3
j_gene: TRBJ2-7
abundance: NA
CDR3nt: TGTGCCAGCAGCCCTTCAGCGGGGGCTAAGGAGCAGTACTTC
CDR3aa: CASSPSAGAKEQYF

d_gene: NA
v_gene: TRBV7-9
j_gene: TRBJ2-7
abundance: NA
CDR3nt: TGTGCCAGCAGCTTATGGGCTGAGCAGTACTTC
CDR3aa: CASSLWAEQYF

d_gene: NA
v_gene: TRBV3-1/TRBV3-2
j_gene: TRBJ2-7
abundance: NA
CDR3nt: TGTGCCAGCAGCTTGCGGACGGCGAAGGGGTACGAGCAGTACTTC
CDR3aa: CASSLRTAKGYEQYF

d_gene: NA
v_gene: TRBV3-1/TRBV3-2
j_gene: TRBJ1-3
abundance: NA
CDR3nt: TGTGCCAGCAGCTCGGAAGCGGGGATACTAGGGAACACCATATATTTT
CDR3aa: CASSSEAGILGNTIYF

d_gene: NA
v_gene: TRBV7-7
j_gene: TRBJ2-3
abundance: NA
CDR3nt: TGTGCTAGCAGCTTACGATCAGGGCTAGTAGACACAGATACGCAGTATTTT
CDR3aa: CASSLRSGLVDTDTQYF

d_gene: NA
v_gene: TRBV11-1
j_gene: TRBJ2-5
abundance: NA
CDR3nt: TGTGCCAGCAGCCCCCGGACAAACCAAGAGACCCAGTACTTC
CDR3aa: CASSPRTNQETQYF

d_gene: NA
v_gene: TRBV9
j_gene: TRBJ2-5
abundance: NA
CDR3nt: TGTGCCAGCAGCGTAGCGCCGAGAGAGACCCAGTACTTC
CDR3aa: CASSVAPRETQYF

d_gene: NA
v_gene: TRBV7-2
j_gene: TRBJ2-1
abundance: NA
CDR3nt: TGTGCCAGCAGCTTAGGCCTCTTAATCACTCTAAGCTCCTACAATGAGCAGTTCTTC
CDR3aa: CASSLGLLITLSSYNEQFF

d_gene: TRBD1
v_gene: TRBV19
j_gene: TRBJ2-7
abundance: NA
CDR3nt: TGTGCCAGTAGTGGTGAGGGACAGACAGCCTACGAGCAGTACTTC
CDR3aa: CASSGEGQTAYEQYF